This T cell receptor beta chain was sequenced in a study of T cell repertoires in cytomegalovirus infection. Study-level information: The public TCR beta signatures pointed to both CMV infection and matching HLA type.

The CDR3 extends over 14 amino acids. Germline CDR1 is SGHTA and CDR2 is FQGNSA. On this clonotype itself: What it binds is not known. A much larger clone is a single base away; this may be a read error.

One entry per CDR3 protein results from TCRdb running MiXCR on the reads. This sample has hundreds of thousands of distinct CDR3 sequences, with 35% found just once. Study results and limitations: The cumulative frequency of public TCR beta families distinguished individuals who carried CMV together with the relevant HLA. HLA-C-restricted CMV clonotypes gave the most frequent clonotype in two of eight donors.

V and J are TRBV7-2 and TRBJ2-7; 7 bases are a match to TRBD1. The clonotype was recovered from a human donor in good health (CMV status not recorded). Some clones in this sample may be carry-over from other donors' samples. The sample was PBMCs. DNA for the CDR3: TGTGCCAGCGGCTTCAGGAGGACAGGCTACGAGCAGTACTTC. Its protein is CASGFRRTGYEQYF.